Included here is one TCR beta chain sequence, with context. This entry belongs to a study of cytomegalovirus exposure and HLA in healthy donors. There are 14 residues in the CDR3. After removal of 2 bases from V and 4 bases from J, the junction contained 5 bases not matched to a gene. Germline V gene sequence: CDR1 SGHTA, CDR2 FQGTGA. Amplification used 60 Vbeta primers and 13 Jbeta primers. Sequencing used immunoSEQ multiplex PCR; TCRdb keeps in-frame clones, though not all of them. The sample carries nearly 200,000 clones, about three quarters recorded once. This receptor was identified in a woman under 40 in good health and CMV-seropositive. V and J are TRBV7-3 and TRBJ2-7; TRBD1 aligns across 7 bases. Sequencing was performed on PBMCs. Here the CDR3 DNA reads TGTGCCAGCAGCTTACAAGGGGGCGGTTACGAGCAGTACTTC. Protein product: CASSLQGGGYEQYF. The full variable domain, in which reference TRBV7-3 and TRBJ2-7 provide the parts outside the CDR3, is GAGVSQTPSNKVTEKGKYVELRCDPISGHTALYWYRQSLGQGPEFLIYFQGTGAADDSGLPNDRFFAVRPEGSVSTLKIQRTERGDSAVYLCASSLQGGGYEQYFGPGTRLTVT.